This TCR beta chain was recovered during a study of cytomegalovirus exposure and HLA in healthy donors. PCR was performed using 60 Vbeta and 13 Jbeta primers. Assay used: immunoSEQ multiplex PCR; TCRdb lists only in-frame clones, some missing. The repertoire includes roughly 140,000 clones, 60% to 80% of them detected once, and less than 8% sits in the top ten. Germline assignment: CDR1 MNHNS and CDR2 SASEGT. The CDR3 totals 14 residues. With 8 bases removed from V and 6 bases from J, the gap between germline ends came to 19 bases. This rearrangement joins TRBV6-1 to TRBJ1-1; TRBD1 might be the D (5 bases). The TCR comes from a woman in her thirties or forties in good health and CMV-seropositive. Specimen: PBMCs. The CDR3 DNA sequence: TGTGCCAGCGAGATGAGCCGGGACTCCTCTGAAGCTTTCTTT. Translation gives CASEMSRDSSEAFF.